Below, one T cell receptor (beta chain) is given with its context. The data are from a study of cytomegalovirus exposure and HLA in healthy donors. The wider study: It was reported in a later analysis that the same platform had been used for the 120 validation repertoires as for the roughly 650 first-cohort repertoires.

Sequencing used immunoSEQ multiplex PCR; TCRdb keeps in-frame clones, though not all of them. The sample holds 130,000 or so clones; 89% are singletons and the top ten take 3% to 4%. Trimming shortened V by 4 bases and J by 0 bases, and 10 bases separated the two germline ends. This CDR3 comprises 15 residues. The germline gives CDR1 SGHRS, CDR2 YFSETQ. The receptor was isolated from a man aged 25-45 years in good health and CMV-seronegative. The gene calls are TRBV5-1 and TRBJ1-4; tentatively, D is TRBD1 (6 bases). The sample taken for sequencing was PBMCs. The CDR3 here is CASSTTGPTNEKLFF. The CDR3 DNA sequence: TGCGCCAGCAGCACCACAGGGCCAACTAATGAAAAACTGTTTTTT. The whole variable domain, remainder taken from reference TRBV5-1 and TRBJ1-4, is KAGVTQTPRYLIKTRGQQVTLSCSPISGHRSVSWYQQTPGQGLQFLFEYFSETQRNKGNFPGRFSGRQFSNSRSEMNVSTLELGDSALYLCASSTTGPTNEKLFFGSGTQLSVL.